This T cell receptor beta chain was sequenced in a study of cytomegalovirus exposure and HLA in healthy donors. Background on the study: A previous analysis identified approximately 110 million unique TCR beta sequences derived from roughly 180 million T cells. Overall study results and limits: Rarity marked most TCR sequences, yet some public TCRs occurred in many donors. Among the CMV-associated chains, a few were confirmed in vitro as specific for CMV antigens. The authors judged a highly shared variant cluster likely a sequencing artifact.

Per the germline V gene, CDR1 is SGHRS and CDR2 is YFSETQ. Trimming shortened V by 7 bases and J by 1 base, and 8 bases separated the two germline ends. This CDR3 contains 13 residues. In its sample, this clone was seen once. Its antigen is unknown. In the PCR, 60 Vbeta and 13 Jbeta primers were used. Generated by immunoSEQ multiplex PCR, the TCRdb table keeps only in-frame clones and is missing some. The table includes some 180,000 clones, around 84% detected once. The sequence came from a woman aged 18 to 35 in good health and CMV-seronegative. The sequenced sample was PBMCs. V gene TRBV5-1 combines with J gene TRBJ2-2, with D maybe TRBD2 (6 bases). CDR3 region: CASGRRNTGELFF. The CDR3 nucleotides read TGCGCCAGCGGGAGGCGGAACACCGGGGAGCTGTTTTTT.